Listed below are T cell receptor beta chains from one sample, sequenced in a study of vaccination effects on CD4 cells after COVID-19. TCRdb's copy holds only in-frame clones and misses some; the assay was immunoSEQ multiplex PCR. In the table there are 20,000 to 25,000 clones, 75% of which are singletons. Which antigens these TCRs recognize remains unknown. The material was CD4+ T cells from PBMCs cultured with HCoV-NL63 spike peptides, obtained before COVID-19 vaccination. The receptors here all came from a human donor who received a COVID-19 vaccine. The CDR3 runs from the conserved cysteine through the conserved F or W. The order of the fields is J gene, V gene, CDR3 protein.

TRBJ1-6,TRBV7-2,CASSLGGFNNSPLHF
TRBJ2-1,TRBV5-1,CASSRGTSGGADEQFF
TRBJ1-1,TRBV28,CASSLTREAFF
TRBJ2-3,TRBV12-3/TRBV12-4,CASRGGTDTQYF
TRBJ2-7,TRBV28,CASSLTSGFYEQYF
TRBJ2-5,TRBV2,CATKGSPQETQYF
TRBJ1-5,TRBV6-5,CASQGPDSNQPQHF
TRBJ1-5,TRBV11-2,CASRAGGVGNQPQHF
TRBJ1-6,TRBV7-9,CASSRDRVPMSPLHF
TRBJ2-2,TRBV7-8,CASSQRQGSAGELFF
TRBJ2-5,TRBV19,CASSRRGETQYF
TRBJ2-7,TRBV7-9,CASSLSQGPSGRSYEQYF
TRBJ2-5,TRBV30,CAWAGLAGVGETQYF
TRBJ2-7,TRBV19,CASSRAGLAGHEQYF
TRBJ1-6,TRBV1,CTSSRQDTNSPLHF
TRBJ1-2,TRBV2,CASRDEGTYGYTF
TRBJ2-5,TRBV5-1,CASSLERGPQETQYF
TRBJ1-2,TRBV29-1,CSALASGGGYTF
TRBJ1-1,TRBV6-6,CASSYQYTEAFF
TRBJ2-7,TRBV11-2,CASRPIRGLAGGEQYF
TRBJ1-3,TRBV2,CASRQGASSSGNTIYF
TRBJ1-2,TRBV6-1,CASSDATGARGYTF
TRBJ2-7,TRBV6-5,CASSPQGNYEQYF
TRBJ1-2,TRBV5-1,CASRERQGPYGYTF
TRBJ2-7,TRBV12-3/TRBV12-4,CASSLDTSGEQYF
TRBJ2-4,TRBV6-2/TRBV6-3,CASSYGGVAKNIQYF
TRBJ2-7,TRBV30,CAWSGTPGEQYF
TRBJ1-1,TRBV29-1,CSVVSPRLTEAFF
TRBJ1-1,TRBV6-2/TRBV6-3,CASSQGTTEAFF
TRBJ2-2,TRBV6-5,CASRSTRNTGELFF
TRBJ2-3,TRBV27,CASSLGGKRADTQYF
TRBJ2-1,TRBV2,CASRSFKGEGYNEQFF
TRBJ1-3,TRBV19,CASSIDPRTVSGNTIYF
TRBJ2-3,TRBV5-1,CASSDGTSSADTQYF
TRBJ2-6,TRBV5-1,CASNSGQGASGANVLTF
TRBJ2-2,TRBV7-8,CASSLVPGRDGELFF
TRBJ1-6,TRBV20-1,CSADSPLHF
TRBJ2-7,TRBV4-1,CASSQESWHEQYF